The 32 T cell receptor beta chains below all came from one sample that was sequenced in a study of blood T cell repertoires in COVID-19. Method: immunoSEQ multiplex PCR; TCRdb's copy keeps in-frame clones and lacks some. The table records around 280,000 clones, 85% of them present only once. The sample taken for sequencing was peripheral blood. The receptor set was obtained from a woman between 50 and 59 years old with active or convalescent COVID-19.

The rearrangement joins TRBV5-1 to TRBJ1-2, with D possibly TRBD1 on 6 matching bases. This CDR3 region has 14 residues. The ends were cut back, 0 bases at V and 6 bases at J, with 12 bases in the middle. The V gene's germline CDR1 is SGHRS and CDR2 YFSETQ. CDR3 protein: CASSLEAGTHGYTF. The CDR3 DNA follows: TGCGCCAGCAGCTTGGAAGCAGGGACACATGGCTACACCTTC.

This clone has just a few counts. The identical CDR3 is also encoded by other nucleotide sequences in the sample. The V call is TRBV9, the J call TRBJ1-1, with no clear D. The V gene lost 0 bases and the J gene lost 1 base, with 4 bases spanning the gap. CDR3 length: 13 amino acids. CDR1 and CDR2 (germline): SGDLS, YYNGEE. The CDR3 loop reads CASSVGRNTEAFF. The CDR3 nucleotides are TGTGCCAGCAGCGTAGGTCGGAACACTGAAGCTTTCTTT.

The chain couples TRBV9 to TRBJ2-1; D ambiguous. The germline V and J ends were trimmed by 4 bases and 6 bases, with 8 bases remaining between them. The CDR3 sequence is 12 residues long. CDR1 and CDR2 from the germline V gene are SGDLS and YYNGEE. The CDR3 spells CASSQERNEQFF. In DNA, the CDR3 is TGTGCCAGCAGCCAGGAACGCAATGAGCAGTTCTTC.

The CDR3 protein is CASSFWGREVQPQHF. The CDR3 coding sequence is TGTGCCAGCAGTTTCTGGGGGCGCGAGGTTCAGCCCCAGCATTTT. The chain uses TRBV28 and TRBJ1-5, with D tentatively TRBD1 (6 bases). V gave up 3 bases and J gave up 6 bases, with 15 bases separating them. Germline CDR1 is MDHEN and CDR2 is SYDVKM. The CDR3 is made up of 15 amino acids.

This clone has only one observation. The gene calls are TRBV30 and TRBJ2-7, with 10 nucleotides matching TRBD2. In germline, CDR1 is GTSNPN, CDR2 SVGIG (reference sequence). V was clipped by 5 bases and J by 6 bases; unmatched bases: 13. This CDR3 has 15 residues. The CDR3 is CAWRPSPGLATEQYF. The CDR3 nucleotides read TGTGCCTGGCGACCCTCTCCGGGACTAGCGACCGAGCAGTACTTC.

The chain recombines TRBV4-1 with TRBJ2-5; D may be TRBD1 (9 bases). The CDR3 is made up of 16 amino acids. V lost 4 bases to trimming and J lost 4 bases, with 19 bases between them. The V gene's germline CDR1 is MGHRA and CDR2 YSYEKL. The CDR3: CASSRKQGAGGETQYF. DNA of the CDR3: TGCGCCAGCAGCCGAAAACAGGGGGCGGGAGGAGAGACCCAGTACTTC.

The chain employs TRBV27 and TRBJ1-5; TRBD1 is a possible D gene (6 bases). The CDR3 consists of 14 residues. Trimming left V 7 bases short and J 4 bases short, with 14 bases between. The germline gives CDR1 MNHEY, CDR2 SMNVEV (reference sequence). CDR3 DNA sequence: TGTGCCAGCATAGGGGCCAGGGGAAATCAGCCCCAGCATTTT. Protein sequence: CASIGARGNQPQHF.

CDR3 residues: CASSQGLAGPSQREQYF. The CDR3 coding sequence is TGTGCCAGCAGCCAAGGACTAGCGGGTCCTTCACAACGCGAGCAGTACTTC. The chain is built from TRBV5-4 and TRBJ2-7; the match to TRBD2 covers 11 bases. The CDR3 sequence is 17 residues long. The junction had 15 bases not matched to a gene; V was cut back by 4 bases and J by 6 bases. CDR1 SGHNT and CDR2 YYREEE come from the germline V gene (reference sequence).

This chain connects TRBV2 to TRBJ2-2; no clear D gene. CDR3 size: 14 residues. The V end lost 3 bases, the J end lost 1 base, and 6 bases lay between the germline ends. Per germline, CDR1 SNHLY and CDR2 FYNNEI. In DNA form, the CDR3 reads TGTGCCAGCAGTGACGGCGGGAACACCGGGGAGCTGTTTTTT. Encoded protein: CASSDGGNTGELFF.

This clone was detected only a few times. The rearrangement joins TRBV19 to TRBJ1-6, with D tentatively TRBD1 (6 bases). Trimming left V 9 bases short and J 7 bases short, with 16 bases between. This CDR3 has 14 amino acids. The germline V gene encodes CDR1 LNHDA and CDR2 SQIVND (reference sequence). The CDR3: CASRQQGGNSPLHF. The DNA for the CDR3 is TGTGCCAGCCGTCAACAGGGTGGGAATTCACCCCTCCACTTT. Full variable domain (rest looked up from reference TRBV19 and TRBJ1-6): DGGITQSPKYLFRKEGQNVTLSCEQNLNHDAMYWYRQDPGQGLRLIYYSQIVNDFQKGDIAEGYSVSREKKESFPLTVTSAQKNPTAFYLCASRQQGGNSPLHFGNGTRLTVT.

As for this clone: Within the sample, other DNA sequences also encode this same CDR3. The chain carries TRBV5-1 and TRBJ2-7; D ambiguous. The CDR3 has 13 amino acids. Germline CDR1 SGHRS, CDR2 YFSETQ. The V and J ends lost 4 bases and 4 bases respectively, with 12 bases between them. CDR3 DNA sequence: TGCGCCAGCAGCCCCGGTAGTTCATACGAGCAGTACTTC. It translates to CASSPGSSYEQYF.

The CDR3: CASFRQGANYGYTF. The CDR3 nucleotides are TGTGCCAGTTTCCGACAGGGGGCGAACTATGGCTACACCTTC. This chain joins TRBV19 and TRBJ1-2, with TRBD1 identical over 10 bases. V was pared by 8 bases and J by 2 bases, with 5 bases of the junction left unmatched. Looked up from germline, CDR1 is LNHDA and CDR2 is SQIVND (reference sequence). The CDR3 spans 14 residues.

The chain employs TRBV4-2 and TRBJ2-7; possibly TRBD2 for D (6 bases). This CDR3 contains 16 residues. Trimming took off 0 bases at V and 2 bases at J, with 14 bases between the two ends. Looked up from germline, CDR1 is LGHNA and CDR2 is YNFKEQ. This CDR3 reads CASSQDMLANTYEQYF. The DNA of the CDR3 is TGTGCCAGCAGCCAAGATATGCTAGCGAATACCTACGAGCAGTACTTC.

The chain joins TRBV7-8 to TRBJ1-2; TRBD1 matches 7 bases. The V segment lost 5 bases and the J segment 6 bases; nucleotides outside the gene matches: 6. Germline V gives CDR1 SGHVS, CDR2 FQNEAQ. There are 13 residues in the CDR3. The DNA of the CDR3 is TGTGCCAGCAGCGTCATCAGGGGGGATGGCTACACCTTC. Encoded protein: CASSVIRGDGYTF.

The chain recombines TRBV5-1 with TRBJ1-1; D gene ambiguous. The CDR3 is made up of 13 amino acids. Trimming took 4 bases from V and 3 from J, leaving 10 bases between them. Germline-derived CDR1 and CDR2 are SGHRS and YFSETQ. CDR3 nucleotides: TGCGCCAGCAGCAGTACAAGATACACTGAAGCTTTCTTT. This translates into CASSSTRYTEAFF.

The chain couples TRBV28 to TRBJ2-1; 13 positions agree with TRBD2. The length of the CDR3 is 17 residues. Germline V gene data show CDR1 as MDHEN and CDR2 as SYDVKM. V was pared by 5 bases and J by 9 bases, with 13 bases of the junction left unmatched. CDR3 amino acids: CASSPTSGRVARSEQFF. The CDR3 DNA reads TGTGCCAGCAGTCCTACTAGCGGGAGGGTCGCGAGGAGTGAGCAGTTCTTC.

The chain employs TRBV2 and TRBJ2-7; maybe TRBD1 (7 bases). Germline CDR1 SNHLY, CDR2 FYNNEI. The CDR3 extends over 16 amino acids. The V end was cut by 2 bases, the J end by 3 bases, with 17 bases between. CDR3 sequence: CASSESRGELGYEQYF. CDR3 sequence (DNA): TGTGCCAGCAGTGAAAGCAGGGGGGAGTTGGGCTACGAGCAGTACTTC.

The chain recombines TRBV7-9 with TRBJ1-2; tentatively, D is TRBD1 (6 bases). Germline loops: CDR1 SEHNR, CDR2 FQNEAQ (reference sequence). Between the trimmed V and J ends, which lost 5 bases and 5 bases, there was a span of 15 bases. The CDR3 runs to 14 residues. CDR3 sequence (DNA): TGTGCCAGCAGCCCGGACAGAAACCGATATGGCTACACCTTC. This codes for CASSPDRNRYGYTF. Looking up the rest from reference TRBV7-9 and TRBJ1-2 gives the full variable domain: DTGVSQNPRHKITKRGQNVTFRCDPISEHNRLYWYRQTLGQGPEFLTYFQNEAQLEKSRLLSDRFSAERPKGSFSTLEIQRTEQGDSAMYLCASSPDRNRYGYTFGSGTRLTVV.

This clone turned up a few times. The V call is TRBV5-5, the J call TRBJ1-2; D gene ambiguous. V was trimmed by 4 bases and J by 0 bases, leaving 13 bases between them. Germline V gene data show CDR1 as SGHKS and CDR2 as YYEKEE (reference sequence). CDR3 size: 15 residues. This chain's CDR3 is CASSPGPDPNYGYTF. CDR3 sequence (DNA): TGTGCCAGCAGCCCTGGGCCGGATCCTAACTATGGCTACACCTTC.

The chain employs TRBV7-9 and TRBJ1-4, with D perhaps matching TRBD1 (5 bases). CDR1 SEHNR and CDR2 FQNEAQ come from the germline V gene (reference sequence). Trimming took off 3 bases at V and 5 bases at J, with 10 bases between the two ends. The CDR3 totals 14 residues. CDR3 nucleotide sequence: TGTGCCAGCAGCTTGGGTCGGGGGAATGAAAAACTGTTTTTT. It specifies CASSLGRGNEKLFF. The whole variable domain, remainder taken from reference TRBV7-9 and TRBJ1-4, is DTGVSQNPRHKITKRGQNVTFRCDPISEHNRLYWYRQTLGQGPEFLTYFQNEAQLEKSRLLSDRFSAERPKGSFSTLEIQRTEQGDSAMYLCASSLGRGNEKLFFGSGTQLSVL.

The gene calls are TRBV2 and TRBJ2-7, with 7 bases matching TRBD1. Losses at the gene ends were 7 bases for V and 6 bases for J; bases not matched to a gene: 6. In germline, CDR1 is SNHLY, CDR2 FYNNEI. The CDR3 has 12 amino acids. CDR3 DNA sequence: TGTGCCAGCACTAGACAGGGTCCCGAGCAGTACTTC. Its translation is CASTRQGPEQYF.

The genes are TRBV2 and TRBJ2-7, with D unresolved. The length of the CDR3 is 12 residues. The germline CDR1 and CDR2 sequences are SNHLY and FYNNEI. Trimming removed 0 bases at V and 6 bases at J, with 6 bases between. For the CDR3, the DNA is TGTGCCAGCAGTGAAGCTCCCAGCGAGCAGTACTTC. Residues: CASSEAPSEQYF.

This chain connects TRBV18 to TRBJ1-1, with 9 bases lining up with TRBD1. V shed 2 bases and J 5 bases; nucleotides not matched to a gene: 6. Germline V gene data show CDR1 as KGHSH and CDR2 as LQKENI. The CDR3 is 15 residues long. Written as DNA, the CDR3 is TGTGCCAGCTCACCAGAGGGACAGGGATGGACTGAAGCTTTCTTT. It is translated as CASSPEGQGWTEAFF.

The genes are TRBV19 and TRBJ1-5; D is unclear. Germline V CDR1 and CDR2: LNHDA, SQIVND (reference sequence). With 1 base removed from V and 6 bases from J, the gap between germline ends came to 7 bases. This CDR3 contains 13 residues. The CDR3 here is CASSIGGPQPQHF. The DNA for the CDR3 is TGTGCCAGTAGTATAGGAGGGCCTCAGCCCCAGCATTTT.

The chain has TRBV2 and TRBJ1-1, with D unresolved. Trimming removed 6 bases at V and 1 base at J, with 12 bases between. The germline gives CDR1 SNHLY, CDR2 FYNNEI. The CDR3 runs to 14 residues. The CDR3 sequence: CASSLAHGNTEAFF. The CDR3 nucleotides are TGTGCCAGCAGCCTCGCGCATGGGAACACTGAAGCTTTCTTT.

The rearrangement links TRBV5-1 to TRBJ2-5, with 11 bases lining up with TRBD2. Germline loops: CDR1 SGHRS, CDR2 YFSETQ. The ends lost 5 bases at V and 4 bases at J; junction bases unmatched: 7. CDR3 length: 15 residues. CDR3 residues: CASRNSGRVRETQYF. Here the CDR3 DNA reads TGCGCCAGCAGGAATAGCGGGAGGGTTCGAGAGACCCAGTACTTC.

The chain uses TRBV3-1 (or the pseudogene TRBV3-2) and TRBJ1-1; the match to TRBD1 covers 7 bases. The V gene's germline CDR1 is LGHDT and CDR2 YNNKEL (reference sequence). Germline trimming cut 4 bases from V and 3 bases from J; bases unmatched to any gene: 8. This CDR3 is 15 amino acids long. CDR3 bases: TGTGCCAGCAGCCCCCGACAGGGTCTAGACACTGAAGCTTTCTTT. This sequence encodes CASSPRQGLDTEAFF.

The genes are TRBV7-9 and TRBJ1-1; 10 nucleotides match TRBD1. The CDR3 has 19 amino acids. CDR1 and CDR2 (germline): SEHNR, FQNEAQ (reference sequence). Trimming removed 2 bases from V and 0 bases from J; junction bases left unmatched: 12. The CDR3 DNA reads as TGTGCCAGCAGCTTATATTTTCGGGACAGGGGAAGGATGAACACTGAAGCTTTCTTT. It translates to CASSLYFRDRGRMNTEAFF.

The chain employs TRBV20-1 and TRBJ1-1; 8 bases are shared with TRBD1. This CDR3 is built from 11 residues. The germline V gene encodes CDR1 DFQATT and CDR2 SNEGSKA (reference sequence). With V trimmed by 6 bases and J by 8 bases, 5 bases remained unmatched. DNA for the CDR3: TGCAGTGCATATAGGACAGGGGAAGCTTTCTTT. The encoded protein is CSAYRTGEAFF.

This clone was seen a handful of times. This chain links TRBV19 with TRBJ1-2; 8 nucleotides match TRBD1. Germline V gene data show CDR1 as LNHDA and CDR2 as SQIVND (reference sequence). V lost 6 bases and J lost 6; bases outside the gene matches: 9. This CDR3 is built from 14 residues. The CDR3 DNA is TGTGCCAGTAGGAAAACCGGGACAGGCAATGGCTACACCTTC. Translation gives CASRKTGTGNGYTF.

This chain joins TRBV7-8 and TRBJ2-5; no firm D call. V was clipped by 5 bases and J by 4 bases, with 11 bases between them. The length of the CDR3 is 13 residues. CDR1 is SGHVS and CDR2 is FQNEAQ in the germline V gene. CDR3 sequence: CASSHDSGETQYF. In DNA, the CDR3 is TGTGCCAGCAGCCACGATTCGGGAGAGACCCAGTACTTC. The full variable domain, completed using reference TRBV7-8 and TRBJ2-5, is GAGVSQSPRYKVAKRGQDVALRCDPISGHVSLFWYQQALGQGPEFLTYFQNEAQLDKSGLPSDRFFAERPEGSVSTLKIQRTQQEDSAVYLCASSHDSGETQYFGPGTRLLVL.

In DNA, the CDR3 is TGTGCCAGCAGCGTATCCGTGAACACTGAAGCTTTCTTT. It translates to CASSVSVNTEAFF. The V and J genes are TRBV9 and TRBJ1-1; unclear D gene. Germline V gene lookup returns CDR1 SGDLS and CDR2 YYNGEE. Trimming cost V 1 base and J 0 bases, with 4 bases left between them. The CDR3 is 13 amino acids.